The subject of this entry is one TCR beta chain. No antigen is known for it. There are no base qualities to consult, and no much larger clone falls within one base. The sample is drawn from a study of vaccination and CD4 T cells after COVID-19 (dated 2022 in TCRdb). Context from the whole study: Convalescent patients had a positive SARS-CoV-2 result on nasal swab PCR, and of these patients, nine had mild disease and one had severe disease. Six males and four females were included in the convalescent cohort, with two Hispanic individuals, seven Caucasians, two Asians and one multiracial person represented. Participants got two doses of the Pfizer-BioNTech BNT162b2 vaccine (n=8) or two doses of the Moderna mRNA-1273 vaccine (n=2). Post-COVID blood samples from convalescent patients were collected a median of about 110 days after diagnosis, with a range of 35 to 161 days. The time from the second vaccine dose to post-vaccine blood sampling had a median of around 72 days and ranged from about 14 to 250 days. For stimulating the cultures, overlapping spike peptide pools were used, derived from SARS-CoV-2 as well as from the common cold coronaviruses HCoV-NL63, HCoV-OC43 and HCoV-229E. Control cultures received a CEFX viral epitope pool as the positive control, an HIV-1 Nef peptide pool as the negative control, or no peptide. In approximately eleven COVID-19 convalescent patients and a handful of infection-naive healthy vaccine recipients, the spike-specific CD4+ TCR repertoire before mRNA vaccination was compared with the repertoire after mRNA vaccination. Overall study results and their limits: Relatively few convalescent patients were included in the study, and early timepoints after natural infection were not analyzed. In convalescent patients, a median 86.3% of post-vaccine SARS-CoV-2-reactive clones were detected only after vaccination, and vaccine-specific priming was suggested by this finding. The median count of SARS-CoV-2-reactive clonotypes went up from approximately 20 after infection to 35 to 40 after vaccination, although the change was not significant. Of the vaccine-specific clones found in convalescent patients, nearly all (304 of 307) were mono-reactive for SARS-CoV-2 spike instead of being cross-reactive with common cold coronaviruses.

The germline V gene encodes CDR1 KGHSH and CDR2 LQKENI. Reading from cysteine to phenylalanine, the CDR3 counts 16 amino acids. The kept DNA is CDR3 alone, 48 bases in frame from the first base. V is cut back by 6 bases and J by 7 bases, with 13 bases in the junction unmatched. The treatment or condition label on this specimen signifies: roughly 10-day PBMC culture with coronavirus spike peptide pools or control peptides (ViraFEST assay). The ViraFEST assay, used in the study, expanded antigen-specific T cells with peptide pools and then identified the expanded clonotypes through TCR sequencing. The convalescent patients' positive SARS-CoV-2 PCR tests fell between March and December 2020, which was before the Alpha, Beta and Delta variants emerged in the United States. PBMCs were cultured at around 2 million per well in IMDM supplemented with 5% human AB serum and around 9.5 IU/ml IL-2, with roughly 9.5 ug/ml peptide pools added. Half of the culture medium was replaced with fresh IL-2-containing medium on days 3 and 7. Once the cells had been in culture for about 10 days, the EasySep CD4+ T cell isolation kit was used to isolate CD4+ T cells by negative selection. PBMCs were separated from whole blood using Ficoll-Paque Plus gradient centrifugation and then either used fresh or cryopreserved at -140C. Triplicate wells were generally used for each culture condition.

The library came from PCR. DNA from cultured CD4+ T cells was subjected to TCR sequencing with the Oncomine TCR Beta short-read assay at the Johns Hopkins FTIC core. The QIAamp micro DNA kit was used to extract genomic DNA from the cultured CD4+ T cells. Oncomine TCR Beta libraries from cultured CD4+ T cells were pooled with unique dual indexes and sequenced on an Illumina iSeq 100. Under the source paper's analysis protocol: Non-productive sequences were removed, and CDR3s not starting with C, not ending with F or W, or shorter than 7 amino acids were discarded. The MANAFEST web application identified antigen-specific clonotypes by comparing peptide-stimulated wells against reference wells and other culture wells. To be called positive, a clone needed an FDR below 0.05, an odds ratio above 5, and a productive frequency above 0.1% in at least two of three replicate wells. Cross-reactive clonotypes were defined as significantly expanded in both SARS-CoV-2 spike wells and at least one common cold coronavirus spike condition. Levenshtein distances (stringdist) and unrooted phylogenetic trees (ape) in R version 3.6.1 were used to assess CDR3 homology. TCRdb took the public reads, trimmed them with fastp at Q25, ran MiXCR for clone calling and kept in-frame beta chains. Each CDR3 protein gets just one entry, which takes the most common genes and DNA from the rows behind it. The V and J calls here are based on TCRdb, not the publication. Within this sample are about 19,000 distinct CDR3 sequences, with under 45% of them counted one time only. Around an eighth of the sample is in the top ten clones.

The source material was cultured CD4+ T cells from blood. Recombination joined TRBV18 with TRBJ1-2, and 11 junctional nucleotides match TRBD1. This receptor was taken from a human donor with COVID-19. The CDR3 region has the sequence CASSLIPGTGGFGYTF. The nucleotide sequence reads as follows: TGTGCCAGCTCCCTTATTCCCGGGACAGGGGGTTTTGGCTACACCTTC.